This T cell receptor (beta chain) derives from a study of blood T cell repertoires in COVID-19. Turning to the study itself: Researchers got acute and convalescent COVID-19 samples from the United States, Italy and Spain. Sources were T cells, B-cell-depleted T cells, or PBMCs; the material itself was cDNA or gDNA.

Methods used by the authors: Counts of nucleated cells, estimated from reference gene primer amplification, were obtained. The table came from immunoSEQ multiplex PCR; TCRdb's copy has only in-frame clones and leaves some out. The V and J calls and clone size are taken from that table; D and trimming were inferred from the DNA. The sample has about 78,000 clones, over 80% seen once. Germline CDR1 is SNHLY and CDR2 is FYNNEI. The CDR3 length is 13 residues. V gave up 8 bases and J gave up 7 bases; unmatched junction bases: 4. This clonotype originated in a man aged 55 to 70 with active or convalescent COVID-19. V and J are TRBV2 and TRBJ2-1; TRBD2 matches 11 bases. The specimen was peripheral blood. The CDR3, as DNA: TGTGCCAGCCGTAGCGGGGGGGGAAATGAGCAGTTCTTC. Amino acids: CASRSGGGNEQFF.